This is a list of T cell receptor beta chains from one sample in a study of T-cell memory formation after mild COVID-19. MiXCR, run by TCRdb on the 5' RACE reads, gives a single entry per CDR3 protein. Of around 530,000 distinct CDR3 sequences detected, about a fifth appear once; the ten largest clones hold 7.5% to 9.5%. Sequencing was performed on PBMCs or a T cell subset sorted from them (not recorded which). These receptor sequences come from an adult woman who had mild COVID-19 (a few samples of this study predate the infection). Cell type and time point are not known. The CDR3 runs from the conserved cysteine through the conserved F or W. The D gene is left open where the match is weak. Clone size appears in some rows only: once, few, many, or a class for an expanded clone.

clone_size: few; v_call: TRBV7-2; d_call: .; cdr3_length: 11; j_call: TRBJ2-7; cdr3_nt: TGTGCCAGCAGCTTATATTTCGAGCAGTACTTC; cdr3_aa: CASSLYFEQYF
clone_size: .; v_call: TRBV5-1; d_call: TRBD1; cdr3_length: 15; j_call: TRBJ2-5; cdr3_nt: TGCGCCAGCAGCGCCGGGACAGGGGGTCGAGAGACCCAGTACTTC; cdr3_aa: CASSAGTGGRETQYF
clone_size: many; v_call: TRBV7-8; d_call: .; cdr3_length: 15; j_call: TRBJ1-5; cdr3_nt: TGTGCCAGCAGCTTATTGGGAAATAGCAATCAGCCCCAGCATTTT; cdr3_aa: CASSLLGNSNQPQHF
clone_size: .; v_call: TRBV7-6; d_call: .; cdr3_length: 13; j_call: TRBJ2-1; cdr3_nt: TGTGCCAGCAGCTTGTCGGAGGGGCATGAGCAGTTCTTC; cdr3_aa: CASSLSEGHEQFF
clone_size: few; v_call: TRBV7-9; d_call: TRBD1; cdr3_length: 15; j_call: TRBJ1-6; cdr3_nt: TGTGCCAGCAGCTTAGCCAGGGGGCTTGATTCACCCCTCCACTTT; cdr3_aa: CASSLARGLDSPLHF
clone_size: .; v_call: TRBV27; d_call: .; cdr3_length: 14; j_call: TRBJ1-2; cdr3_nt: TGTGCCAGCAGTACCCAGGGTGGGTCGTATGGCTACACCTTC; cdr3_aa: CASSTQGGSYGYTF
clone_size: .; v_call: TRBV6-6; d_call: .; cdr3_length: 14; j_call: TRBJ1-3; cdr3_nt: TGTGCCAGCAGTCCTACAAATTCTGGAAACACCATATATTTT; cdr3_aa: CASSPTNSGNTIYF
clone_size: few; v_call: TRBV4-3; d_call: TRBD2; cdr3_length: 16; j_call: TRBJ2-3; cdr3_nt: TGCGCCAGCAGCCGGTCAATGACTAGCTTAATGGATACGCAGTATTTT; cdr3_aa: CASSRSMTSLMDTQYF
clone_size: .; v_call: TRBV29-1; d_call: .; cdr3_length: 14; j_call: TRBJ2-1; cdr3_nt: TGCAGCGTTGAAGGTGGCCTACCCGCCGATGAGCAGTTCTTC; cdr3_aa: CSVEGGLPADEQFF
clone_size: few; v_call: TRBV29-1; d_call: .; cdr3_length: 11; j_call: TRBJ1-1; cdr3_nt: TGCAGCGTTTCAGGAAACACTGAAGCTTTCTTT; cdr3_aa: CSVSGNTEAFF
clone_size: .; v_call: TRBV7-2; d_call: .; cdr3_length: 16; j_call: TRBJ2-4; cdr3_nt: TGTGCCAGCAGCTTAACGGCAGGGAAACCCAAAAACATTCAGTACTTC; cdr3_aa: CASSLTAGKPKNIQYF
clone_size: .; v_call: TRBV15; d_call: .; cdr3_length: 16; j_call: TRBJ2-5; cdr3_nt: TGTGCCACCAGCAGAGATGGAAGGCAGTTCGCAGAGACCCAGTACTTC; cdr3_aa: CATSRDGRQFAETQYF
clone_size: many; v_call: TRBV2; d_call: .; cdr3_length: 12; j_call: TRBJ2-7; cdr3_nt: TGTGCCAGCAGTGAAGCGGGCTACGAGCAGTACTTC; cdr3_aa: CASSEAGYEQYF
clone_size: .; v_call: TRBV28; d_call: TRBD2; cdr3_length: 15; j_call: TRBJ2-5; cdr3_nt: TGTGCCAGCAGTTTGCTAGCGGGAGGGGGAGAGACCCAGTACTTC; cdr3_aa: CASSLLAGGGETQYF
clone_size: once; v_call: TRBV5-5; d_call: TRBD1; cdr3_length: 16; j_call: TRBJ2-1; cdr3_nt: TGTGCCAGCAGCGGAGGACAGGGAGAAGGGAACAATGAGCAGTTCTTC; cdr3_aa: CASSGGQGEGNNEQFF
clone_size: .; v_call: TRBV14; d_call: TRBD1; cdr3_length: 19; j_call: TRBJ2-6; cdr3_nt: TGTGCCAGCAGCCAAGATCCGGGACAGGCCTTCTCTGGGGCCAACGTCCTGACTTTC; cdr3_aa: CASSQDPGQAFSGANVLTF
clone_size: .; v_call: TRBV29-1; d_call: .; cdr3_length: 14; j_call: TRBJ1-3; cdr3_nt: TGCAGCGTTGAGTTTACAGGGTCAGGAAACACCATATATTTT; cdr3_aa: CSVEFTGSGNTIYF
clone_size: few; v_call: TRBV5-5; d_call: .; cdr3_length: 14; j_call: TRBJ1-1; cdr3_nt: TGTGCCAGCAGCTCAGGGTGGGTGAACACTGAAGCTTTCTTT; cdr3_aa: CASSSGWVNTEAFF
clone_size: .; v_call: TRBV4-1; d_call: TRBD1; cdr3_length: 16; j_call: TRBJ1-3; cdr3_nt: TGCGCCAGCAGCCAACCAGGGACAGGGGTCGGAAACACCATATATTTT; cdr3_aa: CASSQPGTGVGNTIYF
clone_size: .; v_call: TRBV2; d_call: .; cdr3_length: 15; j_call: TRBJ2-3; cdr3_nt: TGTGCCAGCAGTGAGGGGGCCACTAGCACAGATACGCAGTATTTT; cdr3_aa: CASSEGATSTDTQYF
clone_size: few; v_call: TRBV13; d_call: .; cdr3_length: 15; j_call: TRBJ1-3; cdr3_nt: TGTGCCAGCAGCGGACAAAGTCTCTCTGGAAACACCATATATTTT; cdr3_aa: CASSGQSLSGNTIYF
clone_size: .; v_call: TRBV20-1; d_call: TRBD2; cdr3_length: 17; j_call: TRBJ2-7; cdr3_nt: TGCAGTGCTAGAGATGACCGGACTAGCGGGATCAATTACGAGCAGTACTTC; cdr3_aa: CSARDDRTSGINYEQYF
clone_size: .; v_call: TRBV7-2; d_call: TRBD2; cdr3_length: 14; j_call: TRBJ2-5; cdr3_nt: TGTGCCTCCAACAGGCTAGCGGGCCAAGAGACCCAGTACTTC; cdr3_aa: CASNRLAGQETQYF
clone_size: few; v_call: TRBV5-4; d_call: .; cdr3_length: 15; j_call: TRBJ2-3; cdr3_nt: TGTGCCAGCAGCTTGATTACAGGAATCACAGATACGCAGTATTTT; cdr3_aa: CASSLITGITDTQYF
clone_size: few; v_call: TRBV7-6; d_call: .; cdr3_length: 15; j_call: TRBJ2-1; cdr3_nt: TGTGCCAGCAGCTTAGAGCCTCTAAATTGGAATGAGCAGTTCTTC; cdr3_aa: CASSLEPLNWNEQFF
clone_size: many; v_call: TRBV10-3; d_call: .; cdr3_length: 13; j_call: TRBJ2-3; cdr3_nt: TGTGCCATCAGTGGCCTAGCCACAGATACGCAGTATTTT; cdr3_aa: CAISGLATDTQYF
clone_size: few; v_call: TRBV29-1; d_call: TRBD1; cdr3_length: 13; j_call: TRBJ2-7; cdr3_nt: TGCAGCGTTCGACAGGGGTTTCTTCTCGAGCAGTACTTC; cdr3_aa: CSVRQGFLLEQYF
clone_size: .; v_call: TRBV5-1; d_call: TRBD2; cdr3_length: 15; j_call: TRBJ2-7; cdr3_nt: TGCGCCAGCAGCTTTACCGGGACTAGCGGATACGAGCAGTACTTC; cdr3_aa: CASSFTGTSGYEQYF
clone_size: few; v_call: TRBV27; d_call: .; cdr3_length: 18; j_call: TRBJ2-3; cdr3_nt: TGTGCCAGCAGTCAAAAGGGGGGACACTGGACGAGCACAGATACGCAGTATTTT; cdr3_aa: CASSQKGGHWTSTDTQYF
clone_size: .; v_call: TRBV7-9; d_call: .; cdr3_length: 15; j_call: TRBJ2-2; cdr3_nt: TGTGCCAGCAGCTTCCCAGGGGCGAACACCGGGGAGCTGTTTTTT; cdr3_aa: CASSFPGANTGELFF
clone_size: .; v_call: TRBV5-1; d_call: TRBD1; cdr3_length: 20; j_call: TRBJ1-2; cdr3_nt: TGCGCCAGCAGCTTTCTCAATCCGGGACAGGGAAAGGGGGCTAACTATGGCTACACCTTC; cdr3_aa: CASSFLNPGQGKGANYGYTF
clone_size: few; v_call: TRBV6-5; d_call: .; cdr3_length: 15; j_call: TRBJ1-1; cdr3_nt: TGTGCCAGCAGTTACAACGGGGCCATGAACACTGAAGCTTTCTTT; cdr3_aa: CASSYNGAMNTEAFF
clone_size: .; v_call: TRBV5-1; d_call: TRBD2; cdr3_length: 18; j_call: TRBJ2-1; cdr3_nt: TGCGCCAGCAGCCAAACCCCGACTAGCGGGAAGGGATACAATGAGCAGTTCTTC; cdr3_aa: CASSQTPTSGKGYNEQFF
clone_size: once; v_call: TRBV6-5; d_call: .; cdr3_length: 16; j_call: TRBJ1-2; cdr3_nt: TGTGCCAGCAGTTACAGGCGCGACAGTATTAACTATGGCTACACCTTC; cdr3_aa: CASSYRRDSINYGYTF
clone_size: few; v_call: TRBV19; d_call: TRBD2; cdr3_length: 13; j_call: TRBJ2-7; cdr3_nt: TGTGCCAGTAGTATTAGCGGGAGCCACGAGCAGTACTTC; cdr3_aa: CASSISGSHEQYF
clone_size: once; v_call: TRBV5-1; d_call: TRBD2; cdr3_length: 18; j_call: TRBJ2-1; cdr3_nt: TGCGCCAGCAGCTTGGGGAGGACTAGCAAGAGATCCTACAATGAGCAGTTCTTC; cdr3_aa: CASSLGRTSKRSYNEQFF
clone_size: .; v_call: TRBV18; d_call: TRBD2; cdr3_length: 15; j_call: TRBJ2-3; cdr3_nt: TGTGCCAGCTCACTTACTAGCGGGAGTCCCGATACGCAGTATTTT; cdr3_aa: CASSLTSGSPDTQYF
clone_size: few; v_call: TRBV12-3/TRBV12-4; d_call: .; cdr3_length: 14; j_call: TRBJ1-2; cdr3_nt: TGTGCCAGCAGTGCCAGGAGGGCGGCCTATGGCTACACCTTC; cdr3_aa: CASSARRAAYGYTF
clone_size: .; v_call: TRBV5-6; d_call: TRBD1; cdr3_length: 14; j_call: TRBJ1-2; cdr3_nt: TGTGCCAGCAGCTTGTGGGACAGAAACTATGGCTACACCTTC; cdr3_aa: CASSLWDRNYGYTF
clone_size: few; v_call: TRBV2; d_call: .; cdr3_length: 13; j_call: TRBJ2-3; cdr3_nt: TGTGCCAGCATCGGGATCAACACAGATACGCAGTATTTT; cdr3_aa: CASIGINTDTQYF
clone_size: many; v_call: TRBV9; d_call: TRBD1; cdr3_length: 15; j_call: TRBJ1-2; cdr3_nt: TGTGCCAGCAGCGTCATGGACAGGGGCCCCTATGGCTACACCTTC; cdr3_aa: CASSVMDRGPYGYTF
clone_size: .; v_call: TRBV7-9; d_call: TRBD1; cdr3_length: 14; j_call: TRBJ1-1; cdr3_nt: TGTGCCAGCAGCTTAGTTCAGGGGGTTACTGAAGCTTTCTTT; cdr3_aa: CASSLVQGVTEAFF
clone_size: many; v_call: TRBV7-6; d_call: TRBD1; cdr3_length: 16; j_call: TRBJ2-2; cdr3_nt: TGTGCCAGCAGCTTAAGGGACAGGGAATACACCGGGGAGCTGTTTTTT; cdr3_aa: CASSLRDREYTGELFF
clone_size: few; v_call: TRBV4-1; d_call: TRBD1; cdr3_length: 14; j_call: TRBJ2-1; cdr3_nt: TGCGCCAGCAGCCAAATTGGACAGGGCAATGAGCAGTTCTTC; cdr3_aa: CASSQIGQGNEQFF
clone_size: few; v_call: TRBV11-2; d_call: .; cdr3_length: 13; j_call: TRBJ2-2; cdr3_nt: TGTGCCAGCAGCTTAGACTCTGGGAGGGAGCTGTTTTTT; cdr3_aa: CASSLDSGRELFF
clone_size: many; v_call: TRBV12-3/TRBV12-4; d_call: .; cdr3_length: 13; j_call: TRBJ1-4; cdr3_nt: TGTGCCAGCAGTTACCAGCTTAATGAAAAACTGTTTTTT; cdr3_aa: CASSYQLNEKLFF
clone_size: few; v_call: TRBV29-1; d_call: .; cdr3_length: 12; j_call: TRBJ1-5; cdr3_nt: TGCAGCGCCACGAAGGACGGTCAGCCCCAGCATTTT; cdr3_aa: CSATKDGQPQHF
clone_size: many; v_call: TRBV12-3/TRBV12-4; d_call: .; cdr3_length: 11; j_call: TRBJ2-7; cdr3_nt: TGTGCCAGCAGTTTACAATACGAGCAGTACTTC; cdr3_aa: CASSLQYEQYF
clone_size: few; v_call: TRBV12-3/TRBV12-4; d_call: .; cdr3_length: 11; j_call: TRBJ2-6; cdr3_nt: TGTGCCAGCAGTCTGGGACGCGTCCTGACTTTC; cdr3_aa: CASSLGRVLTF
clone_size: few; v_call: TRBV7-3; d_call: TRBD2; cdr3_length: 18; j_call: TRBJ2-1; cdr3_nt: TGTGCCAGCAGCTTTTCCTCCTCTATCTCGGGAGGGTGGAATGAGCAGTTCTTC; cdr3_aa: CASSFSSSISGGWNEQFF
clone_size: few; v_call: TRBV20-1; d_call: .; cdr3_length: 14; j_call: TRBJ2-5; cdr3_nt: TGCAGTGCTAGAGATCAGAGGGGCAGGGAGACCCAGTACTTC; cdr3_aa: CSARDQRGRETQYF
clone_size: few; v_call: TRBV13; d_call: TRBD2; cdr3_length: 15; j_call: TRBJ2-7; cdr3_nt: TGTGCCAGCAGCCTTTTGAGGGAGGGTTCCTACGAGCAGTACTTC; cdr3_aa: CASSLLREGSYEQYF
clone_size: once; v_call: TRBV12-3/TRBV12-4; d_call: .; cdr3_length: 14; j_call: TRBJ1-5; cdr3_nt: TGTGCCAGCAGTCCTAGTCCACATACCCAGCCCCAGCATTTT; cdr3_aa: CASSPSPHTQPQHF
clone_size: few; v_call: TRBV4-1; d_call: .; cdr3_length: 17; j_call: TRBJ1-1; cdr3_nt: TGCGCCAGCAGCCAAGGGCGGGGGGGACGGAGGAACACTGAAGCTTTCTTT; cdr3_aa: CASSQGRGGRRNTEAFF
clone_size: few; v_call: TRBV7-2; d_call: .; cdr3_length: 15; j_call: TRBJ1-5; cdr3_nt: TGTGCCAGCAGCTTAGCGTCGATTGGCAATCAGCCCCAGCATTTT; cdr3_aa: CASSLASIGNQPQHF
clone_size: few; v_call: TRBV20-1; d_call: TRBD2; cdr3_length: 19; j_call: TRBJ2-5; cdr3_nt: TGCAGTGCTAGAGCGGAGGGAGTACTAGCGGGGGGGCCCCAAGAGACCCAGTACTTC; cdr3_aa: CSARAEGVLAGGPQETQYF
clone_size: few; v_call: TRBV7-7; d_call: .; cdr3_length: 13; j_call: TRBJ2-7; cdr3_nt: TGTGCCAGCAGCGGGTTCGGCTCCTACGAGCAGTACTTC; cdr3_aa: CASSGFGSYEQYF
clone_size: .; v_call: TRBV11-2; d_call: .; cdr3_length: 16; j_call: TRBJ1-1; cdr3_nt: TGTGCCAGCAGCTTACGGGGGGCCTTTTTGGTAACTGAAGCTTTCTTT; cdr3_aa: CASSLRGAFLVTEAFF
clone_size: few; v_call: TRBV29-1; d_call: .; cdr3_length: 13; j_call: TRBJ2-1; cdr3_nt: TGCAGCGTTAGGCAGGTCGGGACAATGAAGCAGTTCTTC; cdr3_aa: CSVRQVGTMKQFF